These 22 T cell receptor beta chains share one sample of origin, sequenced in a study of T cells in Graves' hyperthyroidism and ophthalmopathy. RNA transcripts were the template for amplifying TCR beta CDR3 regions. The HTBI primer set was used in a first-round RT-PCR of the TCR CDR3. TCRdb re-analysed the multiplex PCR reads in MiXCR, keeping a single row per CDR3 protein. The top ten hold roughly 14% of the sample, which has around 520,000 distinct CDR3 sequences, 14% seen once. The specimen was blood. The origin of the receptors is a woman aged 40 to 49 with Graves' hyperthyroidism.

This clonotype was found many times. The V gene is TRBV5-1, the J gene TRBJ1-1, with a weak D call TRBD1 (5 bases). Germline CDR1 is SGHRS and CDR2 is YFSETQ. The CDR3 covers 14 residues. The V end lost 4 bases, the J end lost 4 bases, and 14 bases lay between the germline ends. In DNA, the CDR3 is TGCGCCAGCAGCCTGGGACCGCAGAGCACTGAAGCTTTCTTT. Translating gives CASSLGPQSTEAFF.

This clonotype occurred a few times. This chain joins TRBV6-1 and TRBJ2-1, with D maybe TRBD2 (5 bases). Germline loops: CDR1 MNHNS, CDR2 SASEGT. The CDR3 covers 15 residues. V was pared by 0 bases and J by 10 bases, with 16 bases between. DNA for the CDR3: TGTGCCAGCAGTGAAGCTGGGTCGGGGATCAGGGAGCAGTTCTTC. It yields the protein CASSEAGSGIREQFF.

The chain carries TRBV5-1 and TRBJ2-4, with D possibly TRBD2 on 5 matching bases. Germline V gives CDR1 SGHRS, CDR2 YFSETQ. Trimming took 4 bases from V and 0 from J, leaving 8 bases between them. The CDR3 extends over 14 amino acids. CDR3 coding DNA: TGCGCCAGCAGCCCCGGGGTAGCCAAAAACATTCAGTACTTC. Translation: CASSPGVAKNIQYF.

Only a few counts were recorded for this clonotype. The chain is built from TRBV27 and TRBJ1-2; 7 bases are a match to TRBD1. V shed 7 bases and J 6 bases; nucleotides not matched to a gene: 5. This CDR3 is 12 amino acids long. Germline CDR1 and CDR2: MNHEY and SMNVEV (reference sequence). The CDR3 nucleotides are TGTGCCAGCACCTCAGGGGGGAATGGCTACACCTTC. It specifies CASTSGGNGYTF.

This clonotype occurred a few times. The CDR3 is CASSWGRSTQRGYEQYF. The CDR3 coding sequence is TGTGCCAGCAGTTGGGGACGGAGCACGCAAAGAGGCTACGAGCAGTACTTC. The rearrangement links TRBV6-1 to TRBJ2-7; perhaps D is TRBD1 or TRBD2 (5 bases each). Trimming left V 5 bases short and J 3 bases short, with 23 bases between. This CDR3 spans 17 amino acids. In germline, CDR1 is MNHNS, CDR2 SASEGT.

This clonotype came up many times. The gene calls are TRBV28 and TRBJ1-1; possibly TRBD1 for D (6 bases). V shed 5 bases and J shed 2 bases, with 15 bases lying between them. The CDR3 is 15 residues long. Germline-derived CDR1 and CDR2 are MDHEN and SYDVKM. Here the CDR3 DNA reads TGTGCCAGCAGTGCGGGGGCAGGCGTCAACACTGAAGCTTTCTTT. Translation: CASSAGAGVNTEAFF.

V and J are TRBV27 and TRBJ1-4; D remains unclear. V lost 1 base to trimming and J lost 7 bases, with 10 bases between them. The CDR3 sequence is 14 residues long. Germline loops: CDR1 MNHEY, CDR2 SMNVEV (reference sequence). CDR3 DNA: TGTGCCAGCAGTTTATTGGGGTTAGGTGAAAAACTGTTTTTT. Translating it yields CASSLLGLGEKLFF.

In its sample, this clonotype was seen many times. This chain links TRBV6-1 with TRBJ2-5; 14 bases are a match to TRBD2. This CDR3 region has 16 residues. Germline lookup yields CDR1 MNHNS and CDR2 SASEGT. V lost 5 bases, J lost 2 bases, and 4 bases stayed unmatched. The CDR3 nucleotides read TGTGCCAGCAGTTTCGGGACTAGCGGGGGACAAGAGACCCAGTACTTC. Translated, it gives CASSFGTSGGQETQYF.

Comment on this clonotype: With a much larger clone just one base away, this may be a read error. The genes are TRBV20-1 and TRBJ2-7; D not certain. The CDR3 spans 13 residues. V shed 8 bases and J shed 3 bases, with 17 bases lying between them. Germline V gives CDR1 DFQATT, CDR2 SNEGSKA (reference sequence). The CDR3 DNA sequence: TGCAGTCCCGGACCTTCCTTGGGCTACGAGCAGTACTTC. This codes for CSPGPSLGYEQYF.

This clonotype was seen a handful of times. The chain is built from TRBV5-5 and TRBJ1-5; D remains unclear. The germline V and J ends were trimmed by 6 bases and 0 bases, with 7 bases remaining between them. Germline V CDR1 and CDR2: SGHKS, YYEKEE (reference sequence). The CDR3 spans 13 residues. The CDR3 sequence is CASTRDSNQPQHF. The CDR3 coding sequence is TGTGCCAGCACGCGGGATAGCAATCAGCCCCAGCATTTT.

This clonotype was seen ten or more times. The chain has TRBV10-3 and TRBJ2-7; D is ambiguous. V was trimmed by 3 bases and J by 3 bases, leaving 9 bases between them. Germline V gives CDR1 ENHRY, CDR2 SYGVKD. The CDR3 contains 13 residues. In nucleotides, the CDR3 is TGTGCCATCAGTGACGGTACAAACTACGAGCAGTACTTC. It yields the protein CAISDGTNYEQYF.

This chain joins TRBV28 and TRBJ1-2; 8 bases match TRBD1. CDR3 size: 15 residues. V shed 5 bases and J 4 bases; nucleotides not matched to a gene: 9. CDR1 is MDHEN, CDR2 SYDVKM, per germline. Written as DNA, the CDR3 is TGTGCCAGCAGTCCCAGACAGGGGTATGTCTATGGCTACACCTTC. It is translated as CASSPRQGYVYGYTF.

This clonotype was picked up a small number of times. The chain links TRBV5-1 to TRBJ1-1; 7 bases are shared with TRBD1. The junction had 9 bases not matched to a gene; V was cut back by 0 bases and J by 1 base. Per germline, CDR1 SGHRS and CDR2 YFSETQ. The CDR3 runs 17 residues. The CDR3 DNA reads as TGCGCCAGCAGCTTGGTGGCCAGGGGGGCAGGGAACACTGAAGCTTTCTTT. This gives the protein CASSLVARGAGNTEAFF.

This clonotype was seen repeatedly, ten times or more. This sequence joins TRBV28 and TRBJ2-3, with D possibly being TRBD2 (6 bases). Germline V gene lookup returns CDR1 MDHEN and CDR2 SYDVKM. The CDR3 is 13 amino acids. V lost 2 bases and J 5 bases, leaving 8 bases between the germline ends. The CDR3 DNA reads TGTGCCAGCAGTTTACTCGGGAGAGATACGCAGTATTTT. Its translation: CASSLLGRDTQYF.

This clonotype was found a few times. This sequence joins TRBV20-1 and TRBJ1-5; D might be TRBD1 (6 bases). The CDR3 consists of 15 residues. In germline, CDR1 is DFQATT, CDR2 SNEGSKA (reference sequence). V was trimmed by 0 bases and J by 2 bases, leaving 11 bases between them. CDR3 coding DNA: TGCAGTGCTAGAGATATCCAGGGGCGCAATCAGCCCCAGCATTTT. Protein sequence: CSARDIQGRNQPQHF.

This clonotype was seen a handful of times. This chain links TRBV6-5 with TRBJ1-5; no clear D. Germline assignment: CDR1 MNHEY and CDR2 SVGAGI. The CDR3 spans 16 residues. Deletions cut 2 bases from V and 7 bases from J, with 18 bases between. The CDR3 region has the DNA TGTGCCAGCAGTTACCACCGACTTGCCGGCTCGCAGCCCCAGCATTTT. Encoded protein: CASSYHRLAGSQPQHF.

This clonotype was counted ten times or more. The rearrangement links TRBV29-1 to TRBJ2-5, with TRBD2 matching over 13 bases. The CDR3 runs to 13 residues. CDR1 is SQVTM and CDR2 is ANQGSEA in the germline V gene. Trimming cost V 6 bases and J 2 bases; bases outside gene matches: 0. CDR3 coding DNA: TGCAGCGTGGGACTAGCGGGGCAAGAGACCCAGTACTTC. This gives the protein CSVGLAGQETQYF.

This clonotype was recorded many times. V usage is TRBV12-3 or TRBV12-4 and J usage is TRBJ2-7; a possible D gene is TRBD1 (5 bases). The V end lost 1 base, the J end lost 0 bases, and 10 bases lay between the germline ends. The CDR3 length is 15 residues. The CDR3 sequence: CASSLEGSLSYEQYF. The CDR3 DNA reads as TGTGCCAGCAGTTTAGAGGGGTCACTCTCCTACGAGCAGTACTTC.

The sample holds a few counts of this clonotype. A much larger clone lies one base from this, so it may be a read error. The V gene is TRBV29-1, the J gene TRBJ2-3, with D perhaps TRBD1 (6 bases). Germline-derived CDR1 and CDR2 are SQVTM and ANQGSEA. CDR3 length: 12 residues. Trimming shortened V by 4 bases and J by 5 bases, and 10 bases separated the two germline ends. The CDR3 loop reads CSVGQDGDTQYF. The DNA for the CDR3 is TGCAGCGTTGGACAGGATGGAGATACGCAGTATTTT.

The rearrangement uses TRBV9 and TRBJ2-7; the D gene could be TRBD1 or TRBD2 (5 bases each). There are 14 residues in the CDR3. CDR1 SGDLS and CDR2 YYNGEE come from the germline V gene. V lost 0 bases and J lost 4, with 11 bases in between. CDR3 protein: CASSVDGDGYEQYF. The DNA of the CDR3 is TGTGCCAGCAGCGTAGACGGGGACGGGTACGAGCAGTACTTC. Together with reference TRBV9 and TRBJ2-7, the CDR3 gives the full variable domain: DSGVTQTPKHLITATGQRVTLRCSPRSGDLSVYWYQQSLDQGLQFLIQYYNGEERAKGNILERFSAQQFPDLHSELNLSSLELGDSALYFCASSVDGDGYEQYFGPGTRLTVT.

This clonotype was counted many times. The V and J genes are TRBV3-1 and TRBJ2-7; D uncertain. Trimming took 2 bases from V and 5 from J, leaving 4 bases between them. This CDR3 is 11 amino acids long. Looked up from germline, CDR1 is LGHDT and CDR2 is YNNKEL (reference sequence). Here the CDR3 DNA reads TGTGCCAGCAGCCAATCGGACGAGCAGTACTTC. Amino acids: CASSQSDEQYF.

This clonotype was counted at least ten times. This chain joins TRBV2 and TRBJ2-3; 7 positions agree with TRBD2. The length of the CDR3 is 14 residues. J was trimmed by 0 bases and V by 4 bases; bases with no gene match: 1. Germline values: CDR1 SNHLY, CDR2 FYNNEI. The CDR3 sequence is CASSGTRSTDTQYF. The CDR3 DNA follows: TGTGCCAGCAGTGGGACTAGGAGCACAGATACGCAGTATTTT. Variable domain in full (rest from reference TRBV2 and TRBJ2-3): EPEVTQTPSHQVTQMGQEVILRCVPISNHLYFYWYRQILGQKVEFLVSFYNNEISEKSEIFDDQFSVERPDGSNFTLKIRSTKLEDSAMYFCASSGTRSTDTQYFGPGTRLTVL.